The clone carrying this T cell receptor beta chain was counted once. This sample is part of a study of blood T cell repertoires in COVID-19. In the authors' workflow: Quantification of nucleated cells was approximated via reference gene primer amplification. Sequenced by immunoSEQ multiplex PCR; TCRdb stores in-frame clones only, minus some. That table supplies the V and J calls and clone size; D and trimming were determined from the DNA. The sample contains nearly 300,000 clones, roughly 84% of which appear only once. Germline assignment: CDR1 SQVTM and CDR2 ANQGSEA. Losses at the gene ends were 5 bases for V and 1 base for J; bases not matched to a gene: 4. CDR3 length: 14 amino acids.

The TCR originated in a human donor with COVID-19, enrolled during active disease. The donor label of this sample is uncertain. The J gene is TRBJ2-2, the V gene TRBV29-1; 7 bases align to TRBD1. Sequencing used peripheral blood. The CDR3 coding sequence is TGCAGCGTTCAACAGGGGTTGAACACCGGGGAGCTGTTTTTT. Protein sequence: CSVQQGLNTGELFF.